The clone carrying this T cell receptor beta chain was counted at least ten times. Sample time point: before trial treatment. Every donor's regimen consisted of nivolumab, ipilimumab, aspirin, low-dose cyclophosphamide and low-dose radiotherapy. Germline CDR1 reads MNHEY; CDR2 reads SVGEGT. This CDR3 region has 12 residues. Trimming removed 6 bases from V and 9 bases from J, with 12 bases in between. This specimen comes from a study of low-dose radiotherapy and immunotherapy resistance in tumors. Looking at the study overall: The patients were given nivolumab 240 mg every two weeks and ipilimumab 1 mg/kg every six weeks, through an intravenous route.

cDNA synthesis used a TRAV/TRBV-specific primer set for both chains. TCR amplification involved about 18 PCR cycles with a constant-region primer and V-primer adapter. The mRNA which had been isolated was amplified by in vitro transcription. MiXCR, applied by TCRdb to the reads, yields one record per CDR3 protein. This repertoire shows 55,000 to 65,000 distinct CDR3 sequences, 26% found once; its top ten account for about 7%. The chain employs TRBV6-2 or TRBV6-3 and TRBJ2-1; D is undetermined. The sample here was PBMCs, taken before treatment. The TCR sequence derives from a male donor with rectosigmoid adenocarcinoma. In DNA, the CDR3 is TGTGCCAGCAGGGACGTTCAGCTTGAGCAGTTCTTC. Its translation: CASRDVQLEQFF.